This TCR beta chain was sequenced in a study of T and B cells in COVID-19 patients. TRB rearrangements were amplified by multiplex PCR with BIOMED2 TRB-A/B primers. TCRdb re-called the multiplex PCR reads through MiXCR, storing one row per CDR3 protein. The table lists some 15,000 distinct CDR3 sequences, about 30% of them singletons. CDR1 is SGHNT and CDR2 is YENEEA in the germline V gene. The V end was cut by 5 bases, the J end by 1 base, with 18 bases between. The CDR3 is 18 amino acids. This clonotype qualifies as medium-sized. From blood, about 240-550 ng of genomic DNA served as TRB template. The TCR originated in a human donor who had recovered from COVID-19. The chain carries TRBV11-3 and TRBJ1-6; D is perhaps TRBD1 (5 bases). Sequencing was carried out using blood. This chain's CDR3 is CASSTSGGWRSYNSPLHF. The CDR3 region has the DNA TGTGCCAGCAGCACTTCGGGGGGTTGGAGGTCCTATAATTCACCCCTCCACTTT.